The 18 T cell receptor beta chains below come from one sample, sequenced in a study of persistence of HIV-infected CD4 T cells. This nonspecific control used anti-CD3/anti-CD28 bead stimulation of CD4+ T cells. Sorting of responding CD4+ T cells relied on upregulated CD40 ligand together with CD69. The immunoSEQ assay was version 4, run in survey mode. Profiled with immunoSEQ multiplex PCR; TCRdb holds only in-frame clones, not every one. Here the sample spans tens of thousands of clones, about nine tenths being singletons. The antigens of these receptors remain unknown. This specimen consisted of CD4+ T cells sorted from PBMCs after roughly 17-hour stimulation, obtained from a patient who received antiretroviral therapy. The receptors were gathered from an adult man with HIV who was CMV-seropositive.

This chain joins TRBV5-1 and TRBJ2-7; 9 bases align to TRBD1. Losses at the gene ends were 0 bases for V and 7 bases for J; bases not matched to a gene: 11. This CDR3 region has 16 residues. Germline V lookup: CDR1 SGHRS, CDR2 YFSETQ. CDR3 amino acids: CASSLEGTGTLWEQYF. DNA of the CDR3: TGCGCCAGCAGCTTGGAAGGGACAGGGACCCTCTGGGAGCAGTACTTC.

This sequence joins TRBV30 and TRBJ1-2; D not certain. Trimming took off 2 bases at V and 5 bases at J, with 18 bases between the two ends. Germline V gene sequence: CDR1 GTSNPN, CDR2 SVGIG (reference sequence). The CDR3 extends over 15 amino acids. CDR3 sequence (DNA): TGTGCCTGGAGTTTTACGCGGACGGTCTCATATGGCTACACCTTC. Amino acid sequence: CAWSFTRTVSYGYTF.

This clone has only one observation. CDR3 bases: TGTGCCAGCAGCCTCTCCGGGGGTAGCAATCAGCCCCAGCATTTT. The encoded protein is CASSLSGGSNQPQHF. The rearrangement links TRBV6-5 to TRBJ1-5, with D possibly matching TRBD1 (5 bases). The CDR3 loop spans 15 amino acids. CDR1 and CDR2 from the germline V gene are MNHEY and SVGAGI. V was cut by 6 bases and J by 0 bases, with 12 bases left in between.

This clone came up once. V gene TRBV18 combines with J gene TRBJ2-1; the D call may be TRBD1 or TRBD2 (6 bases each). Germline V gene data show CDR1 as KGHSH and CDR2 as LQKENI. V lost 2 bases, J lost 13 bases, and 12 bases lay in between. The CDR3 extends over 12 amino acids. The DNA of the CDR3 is TGTGCCAGCTCACCAGTGGGGGCGGGACAGTTCTTC. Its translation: CASSPVGAGQFF.

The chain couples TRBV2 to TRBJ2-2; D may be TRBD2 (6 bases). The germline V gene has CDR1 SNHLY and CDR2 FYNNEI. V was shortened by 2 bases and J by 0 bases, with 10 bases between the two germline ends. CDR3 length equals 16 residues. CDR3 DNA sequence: TGTGCCAGCAGTGAATTAGCGGCGACGAACACCGGGGAGCTGTTTTTT. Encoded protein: CASSELAATNTGELFF.

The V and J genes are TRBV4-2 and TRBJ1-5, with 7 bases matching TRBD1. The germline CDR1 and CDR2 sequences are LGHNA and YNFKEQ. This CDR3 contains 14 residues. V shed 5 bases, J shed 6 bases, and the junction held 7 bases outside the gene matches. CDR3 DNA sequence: TGTGCCAGCAGCTCGGACAGGTCGGGTCAGCCCCAGCATTTT. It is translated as CASSSDRSGQPQHF.

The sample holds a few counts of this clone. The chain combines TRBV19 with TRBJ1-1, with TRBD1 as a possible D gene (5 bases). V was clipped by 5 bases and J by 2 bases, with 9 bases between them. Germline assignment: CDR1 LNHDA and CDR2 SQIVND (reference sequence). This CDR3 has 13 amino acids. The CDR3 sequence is CASSFGGNTEAFF. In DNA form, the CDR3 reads TGTGCCAGTAGTTTTGGGGGAAACACTGAAGCTTTCTTT.

The CDR3 spells CASSFTTSGGAEQFF. The CDR3 nucleotides read TGTGCCAGCAGTTTTACGACTAGCGGGGGGGCCGAGCAGTTCTTC. The rearrangement uses TRBV7-3 and TRBJ2-1, with 14 bases aligning to TRBD2. Germline V gene data show CDR1 as SGHTA and CDR2 as FQGTGA. Unmatched junction bases numbered 8, after V lost 6 bases and J lost 10 bases. There are 15 residues in the CDR3.

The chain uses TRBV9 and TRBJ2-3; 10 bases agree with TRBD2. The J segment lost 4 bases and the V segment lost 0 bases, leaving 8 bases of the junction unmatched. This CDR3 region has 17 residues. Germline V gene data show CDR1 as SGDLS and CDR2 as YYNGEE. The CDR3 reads CASSVGIAGGSSDTQYF. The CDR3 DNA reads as TGTGCCAGCAGCGTAGGTATAGCGGGGGGAAGCTCAGATACGCAGTATTTT.

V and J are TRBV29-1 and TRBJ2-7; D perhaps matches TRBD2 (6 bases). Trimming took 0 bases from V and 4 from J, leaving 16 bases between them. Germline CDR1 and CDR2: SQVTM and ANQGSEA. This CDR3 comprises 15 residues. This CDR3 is CSVEDWRGWRYEQYF. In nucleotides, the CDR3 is TGCAGCGTTGAAGATTGGCGGGGTTGGCGGTACGAGCAGTACTTC.

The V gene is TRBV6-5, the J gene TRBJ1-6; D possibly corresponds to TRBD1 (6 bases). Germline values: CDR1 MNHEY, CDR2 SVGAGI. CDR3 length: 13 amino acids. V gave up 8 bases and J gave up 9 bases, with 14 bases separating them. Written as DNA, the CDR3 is TGTGCCAGCCAAGTGCAAGGGGGTTCACCCCTCCACTTT. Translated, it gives CASQVQGGSPLHF.

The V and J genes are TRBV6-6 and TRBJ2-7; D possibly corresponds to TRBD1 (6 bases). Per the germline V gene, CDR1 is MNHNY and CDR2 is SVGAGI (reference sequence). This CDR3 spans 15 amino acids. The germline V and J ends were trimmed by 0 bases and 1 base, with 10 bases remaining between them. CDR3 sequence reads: CASSYSPQGSYEQYF. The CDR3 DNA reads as TGTGCCAGCAGTTACTCGCCACAGGGTTCCTACGAGCAGTACTTC.

The CDR3 here is CASSINPPEGVSTDTQYF. The DNA of the CDR3 is TGTGCCAGCAGTATAAACCCCCCCGAGGGGGTTAGCACAGATACGCAGTATTTT. The chain links TRBV7-3 to TRBJ2-3, with D maybe TRBD1 (6 bases). The germline V and J ends were trimmed by 6 bases and 0 bases, with 22 bases remaining between them. The CDR3 has 18 amino acids. Germline V gives CDR1 SGHTA, CDR2 FQGTGA.

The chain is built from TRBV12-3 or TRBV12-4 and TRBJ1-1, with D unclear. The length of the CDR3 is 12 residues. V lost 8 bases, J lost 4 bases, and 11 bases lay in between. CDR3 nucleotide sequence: TGTGCCAGCCGATTGAGGATCACTGAAGCTTTCTTT. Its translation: CASRLRITEAFF.

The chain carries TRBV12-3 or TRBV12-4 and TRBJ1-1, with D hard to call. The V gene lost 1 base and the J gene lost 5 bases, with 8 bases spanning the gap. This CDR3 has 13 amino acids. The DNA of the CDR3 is TGTGCCAGCAGTTTAGACCTGCGGACTGAAGCTTTCTTT. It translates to CASSLDLRTEAFF.

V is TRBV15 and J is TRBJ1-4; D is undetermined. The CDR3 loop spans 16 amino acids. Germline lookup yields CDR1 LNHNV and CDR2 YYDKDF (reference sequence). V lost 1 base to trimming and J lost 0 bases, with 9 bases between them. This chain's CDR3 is CATSRGGGTTNEKLFF. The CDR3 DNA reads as TGTGCCACCAGCAGAGGGGGAGGAACAACTAATGAAAAACTGTTTTTT.

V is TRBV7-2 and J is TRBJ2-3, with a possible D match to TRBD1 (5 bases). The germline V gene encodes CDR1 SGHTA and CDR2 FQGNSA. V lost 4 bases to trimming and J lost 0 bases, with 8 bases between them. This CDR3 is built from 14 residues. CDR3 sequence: CASSSGHSTDTQYF. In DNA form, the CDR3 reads TGTGCCAGCAGCTCCGGACACAGCACAGATACGCAGTATTTT. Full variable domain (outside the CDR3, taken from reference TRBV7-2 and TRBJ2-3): GAGVSQSPSNKVTEKGKDVELRCDPISGHTALYWYRQSLGQGLEFLIYFQGNSAPDKSGLPSDRFSAERTGGSVSTLTIQRTQQEDSAVYLCASSSGHSTDTQYFGPGTRLTVL.

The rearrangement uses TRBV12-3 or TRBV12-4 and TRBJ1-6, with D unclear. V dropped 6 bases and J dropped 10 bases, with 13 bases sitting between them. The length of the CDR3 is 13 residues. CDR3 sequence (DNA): TGTGCCAGCAGCCCAAGTCCAAGGTCACCCCTCCACTTT. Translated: CASSPSPRSPLHF.